Each of the 23 T cell receptor beta chains below was sequenced from the same sample in a study of control samples from healthy donors and cancer patients. Profiling relied on immunoSEQ multiplex PCR, and the TCRdb table lists in-frame clones only, not all of them. The sample shows around 130,000 clones, roughly 84% of them seen only once. Sequencing was performed on blood. The source of these receptors is a man in his forties or fifties in good health.

The J gene is TRBJ1-4, the V gene TRBV24-1; D is unclear. V lost 1 base and J 0 bases, leaving 8 bases between the germline ends. This CDR3 is 16 amino acids long. Germline assignment: CDR1 KGHDR and CDR2 SFDVKD. In nucleotides, the CDR3 is TGTGCCACCAGTGATTTTCCGGAGACAACTAATGAAAAACTGTTTTTT. This translates into CATSDFPETTNEKLFF.

The gene calls are TRBV7-2 and TRBJ2-1; a weak D match, TRBD2 (6 bases). In germline, CDR1 is SGHTA, CDR2 FQGNSA. V lost 5 bases and J lost 2, with 16 bases in between. The length of the CDR3 is 16 residues. The CDR3 coding sequence is TGTGCCAGCAGCGCCCCGGGGAGGTCGACCTACAATGAGCAGTTCTTC. As protein: CASSAPGRSTYNEQFF.

CDR3 protein: CASSSSGGGGHEQYF. In DNA form, the CDR3 reads TGTGCCAGCAGTTCATCAGGGGGGGGTGGCCACGAGCAGTACTTC. The chain carries TRBV27 and TRBJ2-7; D possibly matches TRBD1 or TRBD2 (7 bases each). The germline gives CDR1 MNHEY, CDR2 SMNVEV (reference sequence). V lost 4 bases to trimming and J lost 5 bases, with 18 bases between them. The CDR3 is made up of 15 amino acids.

This chain connects TRBV5-1 to TRBJ2-5, with 9 bases aligning to TRBD1. With V trimmed by 3 bases and J by 2 bases, 11 bases remained unmatched. CDR1 is SGHRS and CDR2 is YFSETQ in the germline V gene. This CDR3 comprises 17 residues. The CDR3 reads CASSSGQGLILQETQYF. Written as DNA, the CDR3 is TGCGCCAGCAGCTCCGGACAGGGGCTGATTCTTCAAGAGACCCAGTACTTC.

This sequence joins TRBV6-5 and TRBJ2-7; D tentatively reads TRBD1 or TRBD2 (5 bases each). This CDR3 spans 13 amino acids. The germline V gene encodes CDR1 MNHEY and CDR2 SVGAGI. V was cut by 0 bases and J by 7 bases, with 10 bases left in between. The DNA for the CDR3 is TGTGCCAGCAGTTACTCGAACGGGGCGGAGCAGTACTTC. It translates to CASSYSNGAEQYF.

The chain recombines TRBV5-1 with TRBJ2-1; no reliable D call. V dropped 0 bases and J dropped 6 bases, with 7 bases sitting between them. This CDR3 spans 13 amino acids. The V gene's germline CDR1 is SGHRS and CDR2 YFSETQ. This CDR3 is CASSLGTTNEQFF. The CDR3 DNA is TGCGCCAGCAGCTTGGGTACCACCAATGAGCAGTTCTTC.

This clone has just one count. V is TRBV24-1 and J is TRBJ2-1; 8 bases are shared with TRBD1. The CDR3 is 17 residues long. Trimming cost V 2 bases and J 2 bases; bases outside gene matches: 7. Per the germline V gene, CDR1 is KGHDR and CDR2 is SFDVKD. The CDR3 nucleotides read TGTGCCACCAGTGATTCCCCGGACAGGGCGGCCTACAATGAGCAGTTCTTC. It codes for CATSDSPDRAAYNEQFF.

The CDR3 DNA reads TGTGCCAGCAGCCAAGTACTAGCGGGGGGCATTCACCAAGAGACCCAGTACTTC. The encoded protein is CASSQVLAGGIHQETQYF. V usage is TRBV3-1 (or the pseudogene TRBV3-2) and J usage is TRBJ2-5, with 12 nucleotides matching TRBD2. CDR3 length equals 18 residues. V was clipped by 1 base and J by 0 bases; unmatched bases: 6. CDR1 and CDR2 from the germline V gene are LGHDT and YNNKEL (reference sequence).

The rearrangement uses TRBV5-6 and TRBJ1-5; weak D call: TRBD1 (6 bases). Germline V lookup: CDR1 SGHDT, CDR2 YYEEEE. The ends were cut back, 3 bases at V and 6 bases at J, with 10 bases in the middle. The CDR3 consists of 13 residues. The DNA for the CDR3 is TGTGCCAGCAGCTCCCAGGGGAGTCAGCCCCAGCATTTT. Encoded protein: CASSSQGSQPQHF.

V is TRBV10-1 and J is TRBJ1-1; 7 bases are shared with TRBD1. Losses at the gene ends were 4 bases for V and 7 bases for J; bases not matched to a gene: 12. The CDR3 covers 15 residues. Germline loops: CDR1 WNHNN, CDR2 SYGVQD (reference sequence). The CDR3, as DNA: TGCGCCAGCAGTGGGACAGGATGGCCAACAGTTGAAGCTTTCTTT. This sequence encodes CASSGTGWPTVEAFF.

This chain links TRBV25-1 with TRBJ2-1; D gene ambiguous. Trimming removed 3 bases at V and 3 bases at J, with 12 bases between. Germline V gene lookup returns CDR1 MGHDK and CDR2 SYGVNS. There are 15 residues in the CDR3. The CDR3 DNA sequence: TGTGCCAGCAGTGACGTCAGTACAATCTACAATGAGCAGTTCTTC. Its translation is CASSDVSTIYNEQFF.

The chain links TRBV2 to TRBJ2-1, with TRBD1 matching over 7 bases. Germline CDR1 is SNHLY and CDR2 is FYNNEI. Germline trimming cut 5 bases from V and 7 bases from J; bases unmatched to any gene: 8. This CDR3 has 14 residues. The CDR3 spells CASSPRNRGNEQFF. The CDR3 region has the DNA TGTGCCAGCAGTCCACGTAACAGGGGAAATGAGCAGTTCTTC.

This chain connects TRBV10-1 to TRBJ2-1; D possibly corresponds to TRBD1 (5 bases). Germline assignment: CDR1 WNHNN and CDR2 SYGVQD (reference sequence). V was trimmed by 0 bases and J by 4 bases, leaving 10 bases between them. The CDR3 extends over 15 amino acids. As DNA, the CDR3 is TGCGCCAGCAGTGAGTCGAATCAGGGATACAATGAGCAGTTCTTC. Its protein is CASSESNQGYNEQFF.

The rearrangement uses TRBV7-6 and TRBJ2-2, with 13 positions matching TRBD2. Germline CDR1 is SGHVS and CDR2 is FNYEAQ. V was clipped by 5 bases and J by 4 bases; unmatched bases: 13. CDR3 length: 19 residues. The CDR3 protein is CASSEGAGLAGDRTGELFF. CDR3 DNA: TGTGCCAGCAGCGAGGGAGCCGGACTAGCGGGGGACCGCACCGGGGAGCTGTTTTTT.

The V call is TRBV2, the J call TRBJ1-6; D is unclear. V lost 7 bases, J lost 3 bases, and 10 bases lay in between. Germline CDR1 SNHLY, CDR2 FYNNEI. The CDR3 has 14 residues. In DNA form, the CDR3 reads TGTGCCAGCATTCTTGAAGTCTATAATTCACCCCTCCACTTT. This sequence encodes CASILEVYNSPLHF.

V and J are TRBV28 and TRBJ1-6; 11 bases fit TRBD1. This CDR3 contains 14 residues. Germline loops: CDR1 MDHEN, CDR2 SYDVKM. J lost 10 bases, V lost 6 bases, and 5 bases had no gene match. In DNA form, the CDR3 reads TGTGCCAGCAGGAAGAGGACAGGGGGCTCACCCCTCCACTTT. Its translation is CASRKRTGGSPLHF.

V and J are TRBV11-2 and TRBJ2-3; D call uncertain. This CDR3 comprises 12 residues. Per the germline V gene, CDR1 is SGHAT and CDR2 is FQNNGV. V dropped 5 bases and J dropped 2 bases, with 5 bases sitting between them. The DNA for the CDR3 is TGTGCCAGCAGCGCCCACACAGATACGCAGTATTTT. Encoded protein: CASSAHTDTQYF.

The chain combines TRBV5-1 with TRBJ1-3, with D unclear. CDR3 length equals 16 residues. V was pared by 4 bases and J by 0 bases, with 14 bases between. Germline V gives CDR1 SGHRS, CDR2 YFSETQ. The CDR3 sequence is CASSPGQVNSGNTIYF. CDR3 DNA sequence: TGCGCCAGCAGCCCTGGGCAGGTCAACTCTGGAAACACCATATATTTT.

This chain's CDR3 is CASRRTDQETQYF. CDR3 in DNA: TGTGCCAGCAGACGGACAGACCAAGAGACCCAGTACTTC. The rearrangement links TRBV27 to TRBJ2-5, with a weak D call TRBD1 (6 bases). The V end was cut by 6 bases, the J end by 0 bases, with 8 bases between. Germline V lookup: CDR1 MNHEY, CDR2 SMNVEV (reference sequence). This CDR3 is 13 amino acids long.

The V and J genes are TRBV28 and TRBJ1-5; unclear D gene. Trimming shortened V by 9 bases and J by 5 bases, and 14 bases separated the two germline ends. CDR1 is MDHEN and CDR2 is SYDVKM in the germline V gene. The CDR3 is 13 amino acids. The CDR3 reads CARITGLDQPQHF. In nucleotides, the CDR3 is TGTGCCAGGATAACCGGGTTGGATCAGCCCCAGCATTTT.

The chain is built from TRBV19 and TRBJ1-2; 9 nucleotides agree with TRBD1. The V and J ends lost 3 bases and 7 bases, in that order; junction bases with no gene match: 6. CDR1 and CDR2 (germline): LNHDA, SQIVND (reference sequence). The CDR3 has 14 residues. CDR3 sequence: CASSIRQGVSGYTF. The CDR3 bases are TGTGCCAGTAGTATTCGACAGGGGGTCTCTGGCTACACCTTC. Using reference TRBV19 and TRBJ1-2 for the parts outside the CDR3, the full variable domain is DGGITQSPKYLFRKEGQNVTLSCEQNLNHDAMYWYRQDPGQGLRLIYYSQIVNDFQKGDIAEGYSVSREKKESFPLTVTSAQKNPTAFYLCASSIRQGVSGYTFGSGTRLTVV.

This rearrangement joins TRBV3-1 (or the pseudogene TRBV3-2) to TRBJ2-5; 9 nucleotides agree with TRBD2. J was trimmed by 5 bases and V by 3 bases; bases with no gene match: 10. The CDR3 length is 16 residues. The V gene's germline CDR1 is LGHDT and CDR2 YNNKEL (reference sequence). Here the CDR3 DNA reads TGTGCCAGCAGCCACCGTAGCGGGGGAGTTAGGGAGACCCAGTACTTC. It is translated as CASSHRSGGVRETQYF.

This clone appeared once. J is TRBJ1-1 and V is TRBV11-3; 8 bases map to TRBD1. CDR3 length: 16 residues. After removal of 3 bases from V and 1 base from J, the junction contained 7 bases not matched to a gene. Germline V gives CDR1 SGHNT, CDR2 YENEEA. CDR3 sequence (DNA): TGTGCCAGCAGCTTTTTGCCCAGGGGGCCGAACACTGAAGCTTTCTTT. As protein: CASSFLPRGPNTEAFF.